The next 8 T cell receptor beta chains were all read from a single sample in a study of shared clonotypes between healthy human individuals. Some clones are missing from TCRdb's copy, which holds only in-frame ones; the method was immunoSEQ multiplex PCR. In the table there are about 1 million clones, around 82% of which are singletons. Sequenced input: memory CD4+ T cells from PBMCs. Subset indicated: CD45RA-negative fraction. The origin of the receptors is a man between 18 and 35 years old in good health. Some clones in this sample may be carry-over from other donors' samples.

This clone has ten or more counts. The chain carries TRBV9 and TRBJ2-7; TRBD1 agrees at 9 bases. Losses at the gene ends were 0 bases for V and 4 bases for J; bases not matched to a gene: 8. Germline V gene sequence: CDR1 SGDLS, CDR2 YYNGEE. CDR3 length: 16 residues. The CDR3 DNA reads TGTGCCAGCAGCGTAGCGGCACAGGGGGCGCCTTACGAGCAGTACTTC. It yields the protein CASSVAAQGAPYEQYF.

The CDR3 DNA follows: TGTGCCAGCAGTTACACCGACAGGGGGCCCACCTACGAGCAGTACTTC. Amino acid sequence: CASSYTDRGPTYEQYF. This rearrangement joins TRBV6-6 to TRBJ2-7, with 10 bases that match TRBD1. V lost 2 bases and J lost 2; bases outside the gene matches: 6. This CDR3 is 16 amino acids long. Germline values: CDR1 MNHNY, CDR2 SVGAGI (reference sequence).

With regard to this clone: Other DNA sequences in the same sample also yield this CDR3. The V call is TRBV5-1, the J call TRBJ2-7; D is unresolved. The V end lost 4 bases, the J end lost 2 bases, and 7 bases lay between the germline ends. CDR1 SGHRS and CDR2 YFSETQ come from the germline V gene. The CDR3 runs 12 residues. CDR3 coding DNA: TGCGCCAGCAGCCCTGGGGCCTACGAGCAGTACTTC. It encodes CASSPGAYEQYF.

In this sample, this clone turned up once. Additional DNA sequences in this sample encode the identical CDR3. This rearrangement joins TRBV11-2 to TRBJ2-7; D is uncertain. Germline loops: CDR1 SGHAT, CDR2 FQNNGV. V lost 3 bases and J 0 bases, leaving 3 bases between the germline ends. The CDR3 has 12 amino acids. The CDR3, as DNA: TGTGCCAGCAGCTTGGCCTCCTACGAGCAGTACTTC. It encodes CASSLASYEQYF.

The V and J genes are TRBV19 and TRBJ2-5; a possible D gene is TRBD1 (5 bases). V lost 3 bases, J lost 4 bases, and 12 bases lay in between. The germline gives CDR1 LNHDA, CDR2 SQIVND (reference sequence). The CDR3 loop spans 14 amino acids. CDR3 nucleotide sequence: TGTGCCAGTAGTATTTACCAGGGTGGAGAGACCCAGTACTTC. This sequence encodes CASSIYQGGETQYF.

This rearrangement joins TRBV7-2 to TRBJ2-7; D is unclear. Per germline, CDR1 SGHTA and CDR2 FQGNSA. Trimming cost V 5 bases and J 7 bases, with 9 bases left between them. The CDR3 is made up of 11 amino acids. DNA of the CDR3: TGTGCCAGCAGCCCAAGTGTGGAGCAGTACTTC. Its translation is CASSPSVEQYF.

This chain links TRBV28 with TRBJ1-2; TRBD1 matches 7 bases. CDR1 MDHEN and CDR2 SYDVKM come from the germline V gene. The CDR3 has 15 residues. Trimming at V came to 4 bases and at J to 7 bases, leaving 12 bases not matched to a gene. The CDR3 nucleotides read TGTGCCAGCAGTTCTTCCTCCGGGACAGCCTTTGGCTACACCTTC. Its translation is CASSSSSGTAFGYTF.

The gene calls are TRBV7-8 and TRBJ1-1, with D hard to call. From germline, CDR1 is SGHVS and CDR2 FQNEAQ. Trimming cost V 0 bases and J 0 bases, with 8 bases left between them. This CDR3 is built from 15 residues. CDR3 protein: CASSLATKVNTEAFF. The CDR3 DNA reads as TGTGCCAGCAGCTTAGCTACAAAAGTGAACACTGAAGCTTTCTTT.